These 16 T cell receptor beta chains originate from one sample sequenced in a study of blood T cell repertoires in COVID-19. Data came from immunoSEQ multiplex PCR; TCRdb stores just in-frame clones and leaves some out. The sample holds 150,000 or so clones, 84% seen once. Material for sequencing was PBMCs or T cells enriched from blood (not recorded which). These receptors were collected from a woman aged 50 to 65 who had been exposed to COVID-19.

The genes are TRBV5-1 and TRBJ1-3, with D perhaps TRBD1 (6 bases). Trimming removed 0 bases from V and 4 bases from J, with 11 bases in between. The CDR3 covers 15 residues. Germline V gene data show CDR1 as SGHRS and CDR2 as YFSETQ. In nucleotides, the CDR3 is TGCGCCAGCAGCTTGGGTCAGGGGCGCGGAAACACCATATATTTT. Amino acid sequence: CASSLGQGRGNTIYF. Together with reference TRBV5-1 and TRBJ1-3, the CDR3 gives the full variable domain: KAGVTQTPRYLIKTRGQQVTLSCSPISGHRSVSWYQQTPGQGLQFLFEYFSETQRNKGNFPGRFSGRQFSNSRSEMNVSTLELGDSALYLCASSLGQGRGNTIYFGEGSWLTVV.

The chain recombines TRBV5-1 with TRBJ2-2; 9 bases match TRBD1. The V segment lost 2 bases and the J segment 6 bases; nucleotides outside the gene matches: 5. The CDR3 loop spans 15 amino acids. Germline V gene lookup returns CDR1 SGHRS and CDR2 YFSETQ. This CDR3 is CASSFRQGGAGELFF. The CDR3 region has the DNA TGCGCCAGCAGCTTCCGACAGGGGGGGGCCGGGGAGCTGTTTTTT.

The chain joins TRBV14 to TRBJ2-1; TRBD2 matches 7 bases. V trimming: 3 bases; J trimming: 8 bases; junction bases outside the gene matches: 10. This CDR3 is built from 15 residues. The germline gives CDR1 SGHDN, CDR2 FVKESK. This CDR3 is CASSHWGTTTDEQFF. CDR3 nucleotides: TGTGCCAGCAGCCACTGGGGGACTACCACGGATGAGCAGTTCTTC.

The count of this clone is one. This chain links TRBV7-9 with TRBJ2-6; D possibly corresponds to TRBD2 (5 bases). There are 15 residues in the CDR3. Trimming took off 3 bases at V and 1 base at J, with 7 bases between the two ends. Per the germline V gene, CDR1 is SEHNR and CDR2 is FQNEAQ (reference sequence). The DNA for the CDR3 is TGTGCCAGCAGCTTTCGAGGGTCTGGGGCCAACGTCCTGACTTTC. Translated: CASSFRGSGANVLTF.

J is TRBJ1-6 and V is TRBV2, with D maybe TRBD1 (6 bases). Per the germline V gene, CDR1 is SNHLY and CDR2 is FYNNEI. This CDR3 comprises 14 residues. V was trimmed by 7 bases and J by 7 bases, leaving 14 bases between them. The CDR3 sequence is CASTLGQVNSPLHF. CDR3 nucleotide sequence: TGTGCCAGCACCCTGGGACAAGTAAATTCACCCCTCCACTTT.

This rearrangement joins TRBV10-3 to TRBJ2-7; no clear D gene. Between the trimmed V and J ends, which lost 8 bases and 3 bases, there was a span of 11 bases. Germline lookup yields CDR1 ENHRY and CDR2 SYGVKD. This CDR3 spans 12 amino acids. The CDR3 nucleotides read TGTGCCATCTCACCTAGTGGCTACGAGCAGTACTTC. Translation: CAISPSGYEQYF.

This clone was seen just once. The chain is built from TRBV5-1 and TRBJ1-1; no clear D gene. Germline values: CDR1 SGHRS, CDR2 YFSETQ. Between the trimmed V and J ends, which lost 2 bases and 1 base, there was a span of 9 bases. This CDR3 is 14 amino acids long. The CDR3 spells CASSFGLENTEAFF. The CDR3 DNA reads as TGCGCCAGCAGCTTCGGACTGGAGAACACTGAAGCTTTCTTT.

This chain joins TRBV7-8 and TRBJ2-1, with TRBD2 matching 10 bases. Germline V gene lookup returns CDR1 SGHVS and CDR2 FQNEAQ. This CDR3 has 16 amino acids. The V gene end was trimmed by 4 bases and the J gene end by 3 bases; junction bases not matched to a gene: 6. The CDR3 coding sequence is TGTGCCAGCAGCTCCACCCGGACTAGCGGCTACAATGAGCAGTTCTTC. Protein sequence: CASSSTRTSGYNEQFF.

The CDR3 DNA sequence: TGTGCCAGCAGCTTACAAGGGGCCCGCACAGATACGCAGTATTTT. It yields the protein CASSLQGARTDTQYF. The rearrangement uses TRBV7-2 and TRBJ2-3; TRBD1 might be the D (5 bases). Germline lookup yields CDR1 SGHTA and CDR2 FQGNSA. The CDR3 spans 15 residues. The V gene lost 2 bases and the J gene lost 1 base, with 10 bases spanning the gap.

The chain uses TRBV27 and TRBJ2-1; D possibly corresponds to TRBD1 (6 bases). There are 17 residues in the CDR3. The germline V and J ends were trimmed by 4 bases and 8 bases, with 24 bases remaining between them. Germline V gene lookup returns CDR1 MNHEY and CDR2 SMNVEV (reference sequence). The CDR3 loop reads CASSSPRGAFPRDEQFF. CDR3 in DNA: TGTGCCAGCAGTTCCCCCAGGGGTGCCTTCCCTAGGGATGAGCAGTTCTTC.

The chain employs TRBV3-1 (or the pseudogene TRBV3-2) and TRBJ1-2, with 10 bases matching TRBD1. Germline CDR1 is LGHDT and CDR2 is YNNKEL (reference sequence). The CDR3 consists of 14 residues. The junction had 3 bases not matched to a gene; V was cut back by 6 bases and J by 2 bases. CDR3 amino acids: CASSTGQGNYGYTF. For the CDR3, the DNA is TGTGCCAGCAGTACGGGACAGGGGAACTATGGCTACACCTTC.

The chain couples TRBV27 to TRBJ1-2, with D hard to call. CDR3 length equals 14 residues. Germline V CDR1 and CDR2: MNHEY, SMNVEV (reference sequence). Trimming removed 2 bases at V and 2 bases at J, with 9 bases between. The CDR3 DNA reads TGTGCCAGCAGTTTACAAGCCTGGAACTATGGCTACACCTTC. Its translation is CASSLQAWNYGYTF.

The V and J genes are TRBV6-1 and TRBJ2-1; no definite D call. The germline V gene encodes CDR1 MNHNS and CDR2 SASEGT. V was shortened by 6 bases and J by 4 bases, with 4 bases between the two germline ends. The CDR3 is 11 amino acids. For the CDR3, the DNA is TGTGCCAGCAGGAGGTACAATGAGCAGTTCTTC. Protein: CASRRYNEQFF.

This chain joins TRBV4-3 and TRBJ1-1, with TRBD1 as a possible D gene (6 bases). The CDR3 has 13 amino acids. Between the trimmed V and J ends, which lost 0 bases and 11 bases, there was a span of 13 bases. Looked up from germline, CDR1 is LGHNA and CDR2 is YSLEER. CDR3 residues: CASSQDAARGAFF. The CDR3 bases are TGCGCCAGCAGCCAAGATGCGGCGAGGGGGGCTTTCTTT.

This rearrangement joins TRBV10-2 to TRBJ2-7; 10 bases map to TRBD2. Germline V lookup: CDR1 WSHSY, CDR2 SAAADI. This CDR3 contains 13 residues. Unmatched junction bases numbered 7, after V lost 7 bases and J lost 7 bases. CDR3 sequence: CASKASGRGEQYF. The DNA for the CDR3 is TGCGCCAGCAAGGCTAGCGGGAGAGGGGAGCAGTACTTC.

The chain has TRBV12-3 or TRBV12-4 and TRBJ2-1, with D possibly being TRBD2 (5 bases). This CDR3 comprises 13 residues. V was shortened by 4 bases and J by 8 bases, with 12 bases between the two germline ends. The CDR3 DNA reads TGTGCCAGCAGTTCCCTAGGAGGCGATGAGCAGTTCTTC. It encodes CASSSLGGDEQFF.